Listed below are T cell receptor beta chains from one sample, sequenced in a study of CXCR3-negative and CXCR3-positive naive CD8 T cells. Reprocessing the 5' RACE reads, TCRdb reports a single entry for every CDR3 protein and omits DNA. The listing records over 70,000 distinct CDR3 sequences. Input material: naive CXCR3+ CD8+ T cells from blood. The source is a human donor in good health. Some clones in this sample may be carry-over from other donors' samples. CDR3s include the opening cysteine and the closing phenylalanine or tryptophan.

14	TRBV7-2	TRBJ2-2	CAISPGQNTGELFF
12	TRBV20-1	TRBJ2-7	CSARQTEYEQYF
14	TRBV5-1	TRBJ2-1	CASRTGGPSNEQFF
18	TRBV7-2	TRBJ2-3	CASSLSRGGPSSTDTQYF
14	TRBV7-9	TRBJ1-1	CASSSTSLNTEAFF
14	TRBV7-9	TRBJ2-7	CASSLRDRGPEQYF
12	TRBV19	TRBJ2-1	CTSSPGYNEQFF
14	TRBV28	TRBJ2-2	CATSQGSGTGELFF
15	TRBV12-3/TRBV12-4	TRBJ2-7	CASSISGTRSYEQYF
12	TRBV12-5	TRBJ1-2	CASGEGQDGYTF
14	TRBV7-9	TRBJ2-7	CASSGDSSTHEQYF
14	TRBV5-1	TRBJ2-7	CASSLASVAYEQYF
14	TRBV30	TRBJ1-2	CAWVPYGTLYGYTF
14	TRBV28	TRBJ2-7	CASSMTGRNYEQYF
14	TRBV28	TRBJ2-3	CASSLRGRTDTQYF
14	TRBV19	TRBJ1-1	CASSIWARDTEAFF
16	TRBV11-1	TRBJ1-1	CASSHRGGLAGTEAFF
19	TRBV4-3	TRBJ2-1	CASSQTPDPSGGAFVEQFF
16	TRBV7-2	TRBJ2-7	CASSLAGLGDSYEQYF
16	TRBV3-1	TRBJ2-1	CASSQDPGGIYNEQFF
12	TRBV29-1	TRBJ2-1	CSVEDTMDEQFF
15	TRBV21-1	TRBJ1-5	CASSNGGSLNQPQHF
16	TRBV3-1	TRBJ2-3	CASSQERGGPTDTQYF
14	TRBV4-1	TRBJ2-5	CASSQSTGEETQYF
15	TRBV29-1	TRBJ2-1	CSVEERGRGRGEQFF
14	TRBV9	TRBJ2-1	CASSENSGSVEQFF
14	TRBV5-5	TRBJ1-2	CASSPLEGDYGYTF
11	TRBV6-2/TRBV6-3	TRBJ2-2	CASGYTGELFF
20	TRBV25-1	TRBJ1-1	CASSEMFPTVIGGRNTEAFF
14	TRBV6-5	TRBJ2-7	CASKVRQGGYEQYF
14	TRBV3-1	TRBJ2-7	CASSQRDMSSEQYF
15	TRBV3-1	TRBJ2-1	CASSQEAGGLREQFF
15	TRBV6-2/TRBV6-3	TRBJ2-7	CASSYGGTGAYEQYF
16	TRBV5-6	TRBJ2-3	CASSFGPPGPTDTQYF
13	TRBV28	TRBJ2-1	CATEGDTYNEQFF
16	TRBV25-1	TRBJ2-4	CASSGRTGQTKNIQYF
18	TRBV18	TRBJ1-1	CASSRPDSFSAEGTEAFF
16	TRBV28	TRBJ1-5	CASSLTGRDPGGPQHF
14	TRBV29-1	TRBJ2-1	CSLEAGDTYNEQFF
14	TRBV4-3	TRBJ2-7	CASSQNRGHYEQYF
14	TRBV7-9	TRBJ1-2	CASSLGVGHYGYTF
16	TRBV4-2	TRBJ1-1	CASSQDREPLGTEAFF
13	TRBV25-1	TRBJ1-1	CASSMGVRTEAFF
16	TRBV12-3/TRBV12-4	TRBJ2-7	CASSRNGGRWIGEQYF
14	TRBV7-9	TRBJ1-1	CASRPLEGYTEAFF
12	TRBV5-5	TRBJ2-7	CASSRTGNEQYF